This T cell receptor (beta chain) was identified in a study of blood T cell repertoires in COVID-19. About the research overall: Samples representing acute and convalescent COVID-19 were sourced from the United States, Italy and Spain. Sample material is recorded as cDNA or gDNA derived from T cells, B-cell-depleted T cells, or PBMCs.

This clone was found once. Per the original data handling: Reference gene primers were amplified, and this amplification served to estimate nucleated cell counts. Produced via immunoSEQ multiplex PCR; TCRdb's table is partial and in-frame only. V and J calls plus clone size are reproduced from that table; the DNA served to infer D and trimming. The sample records about 220,000 clones, about 80% being singletons. The V and J ends lost 2 bases and 9 bases, in that order; junction bases with no gene match: 7. The CDR3 has 13 amino acids. CDR1 and CDR2 from the germline V gene are SGHNT and YYREEE (reference sequence).

The specimen was peripheral blood. The origin of this receptor is a woman aged 55-70 years with acute or convalescent COVID-19. The chain employs TRBV5-4 and TRBJ1-2; 7 nucleotides agree with TRBD1. For the CDR3, the DNA is TGTGCCAGCAGCTTCGTCACAGGGGCAAGCTACACCTTC. Its translation is CASSFVTGASYTF.